The 24 T cell receptor beta chains presented below share a single source sample, sequenced in a study of radiotherapy plus CTLA-4 blockade in lung cancer. Clones were sequenced by immunoSEQ multiplex PCR, and TCRdb holds only the in-frame ones, with some missing. The table lists about 26,000 clones, approximately 77% of them singletons. The input for sequencing was peripheral blood, taken from a patient treated with radiotherapy plus ipilimumab. The source of these receptors is a human donor with non-small cell lung cancer that progressed on radiotherapy plus ipilimumab.

The chain uses TRBV7-9 and TRBJ1-1; D gene ambiguous. CDR1 is SEHNR, CDR2 FQNEAQ, per germline (reference sequence). The ends were cut back, 1 base at V and 4 bases at J, with 13 bases in the middle. The CDR3 totals 15 residues. The CDR3 DNA is TGTGCCAGCAGCTTAGTGGGAGGGAAGAGCACTGAAGCTTTCTTT. The encoded protein is CASSLVGGKSTEAFF.

This clone has only one observation. V is TRBV11-3 and J is TRBJ1-1; D gene ambiguous. The CDR3 is 13 amino acids. Trimming removed 1 base from V and 1 base from J, with 4 bases in between. CDR1 and CDR2 from the germline V gene are SGHNT and YENEEA. The DNA of the CDR3 is TGTGCCAGCAGCTTAGTTAAGAACACTGAAGCTTTCTTT. Its protein product is CASSLVKNTEAFF.

This rearrangement joins TRBV2 to TRBJ1-2; no reliable D call. This CDR3 comprises 14 residues. From germline, CDR1 is SNHLY and CDR2 FYNNEI. V lost 7 bases and J 5 bases, leaving 17 bases between the germline ends. The CDR3 DNA is TGTGCCAGCACGGAAGGAGGTCTCCTTTATGGCTACACCTTC. Its protein is CASTEGGLLYGYTF.

This clone is a singleton in its sample. V is TRBV5-6 and J is TRBJ2-3; TRBD2 might be the D (6 bases). This CDR3 has 16 amino acids. Germline lookup yields CDR1 SGHDT and CDR2 YYEEEE. V lost 1 base and J lost 2, with 14 bases in between. As DNA, the CDR3 is TGTGCCAGCAGCTTGTACGGCGGGGAGATCACAGATACGCAGTATTTT. Translation: CASSLYGGEITDTQYF.

The chain combines TRBV2 with TRBJ1-2; 7 bases align to TRBD1. CDR1 and CDR2 from the germline V gene are SNHLY and FYNNEI. The CDR3 is 15 amino acids. V gave up 5 bases and J gave up 2 bases; unmatched junction bases: 8. CDR3 loop: CASSQQGSLNYGYTF. CDR3 in DNA: TGTGCCAGCAGTCAACAGGGGTCCCTAAACTATGGCTACACCTTC.

This chain joins TRBV14 and TRBJ1-4, with D tentatively TRBD1 (5 bases). V lost 4 bases and J 8 bases, leaving 17 bases between the germline ends. Germline V lookup: CDR1 SGHDN, CDR2 FVKESK. The CDR3 is 15 residues long. CDR3 in amino acids: CASSRGASVMEKLFF. The CDR3 nucleotides are TGTGCCAGCAGCCGCGGGGCCTCCGTCATGGAAAAACTGTTTTTT.

This clone occurred once. The chain combines TRBV7-8 with TRBJ1-1; D call uncertain. The germline gives CDR1 SGHVS, CDR2 FQNEAQ. The V end was cut by 2 bases, the J end by 0 bases, with 13 bases between. The CDR3 covers 16 residues. This CDR3 reads CASSLPQSSMNTEAFF. CDR3 sequence (DNA): TGTGCCAGCAGCTTACCCCAGTCCTCAATGAACACTGAAGCTTTCTTT.

V gene TRBV7-9 combines with J gene TRBJ1-5; D gene uncertain. The V end lost 1 base, the J end lost 6 bases, and 10 bases lay between the germline ends. In germline, CDR1 is SEHNR, CDR2 FQNEAQ (reference sequence). The CDR3 totals 14 residues. In DNA, the CDR3 is TGTGCCAGCAGCTTAGTAGGTGACACTCAGCCCCAGCATTTT. Translated, it gives CASSLVGDTQPQHF. The variable domain in full, with the rest retrieved from reference TRBV7-9 and TRBJ1-5, is DTGVSQNPRHKITKRGQNVTFRCDPISEHNRLYWYRQTLGQGPEFLTYFQNEAQLEKSRLLSDRFSAERPKGSFSTLEIQRTEQGDSAMYLCASSLVGDTQPQHFGDGTRLSIL.

This chain connects TRBV15 to TRBJ1-3; D is uncertain. Trimming took 5 bases from V and 4 from J, leaving 12 bases between them. The CDR3 has 14 residues. The germline V gene encodes CDR1 LNHNV and CDR2 YYDKDF (reference sequence). CDR3 nucleotide sequence: TGTGCCACCAGCGGCGATTCGGCGGGAAACACCATATATTTT. Translated, it gives CATSGDSAGNTIYF.

This clone occurred a few times. This rearrangement joins TRBV6-5 to TRBJ1-1; D remains unclear. The CDR3 extends over 13 amino acids. Germline lookup yields CDR1 MNHEY and CDR2 SVGAGI. V was clipped by 5 bases and J by 3 bases, with 10 bases between them. In DNA form, the CDR3 reads TGTGCCAGCAGTATAACACGGTACACTGAAGCTTTCTTT. Translated, it gives CASSITRYTEAFF.

This clone was seen just once. This chain connects TRBV20-1 to TRBJ1-1; D is ambiguous. Germline V gene sequence: CDR1 DFQATT, CDR2 SNEGSKA (reference sequence). The CDR3 runs to 11 residues. V shed 8 bases and J shed 3 bases, with 10 bases lying between them. The DNA for the CDR3 is TGCAGTCCGACCCCATACACTGAAGCTTTCTTT. It specifies CSPTPYTEAFF.

This clone was counted once. This chain connects TRBV7-3 to TRBJ1-2, with D possibly TRBD1 on 5 matching bases. Germline V lookup: CDR1 SGHTA, CDR2 FQGTGA. The CDR3 runs to 13 residues. Trimming took off 1 base at V and 8 bases at J, with 11 bases between the two ends. CDR3 in DNA: TGTGCCAGCAGCTTAATCGGGGGTGAAGGCTACACCTTC. Protein sequence: CASSLIGGEGYTF.

V is TRBV7-8 and J is TRBJ2-7; no clear D gene. Trimming pared 1 base from V and 0 bases from J, leaving 22 bases between. This CDR3 is 19 amino acids long. Germline V gene sequence: CDR1 SGHVS, CDR2 FQNEAQ. CDR3 nucleotides: TGTGCCAGCAGCTTAGAAGAGGAACTGAATATCTTCCCCTCCTACGAGCAGTACTTC. Translating it yields CASSLEEELNIFPSYEQYF.

This clone appeared a few times. The chain couples TRBV6-6 to TRBJ1-3, with 7 bases identical to TRBD1. V trimming: 2 bases; J trimming: 3 bases; junction bases outside the gene matches: 7. The CDR3 spans 16 residues. In germline, CDR1 is MNHNY, CDR2 SVGAGI (reference sequence). The CDR3: CASSYADRASGNTIYF. The CDR3 DNA is TGTGCCAGCAGTTACGCAGACAGGGCGAGTGGAAACACCATATATTTT.

This sequence joins TRBV5-5 and TRBJ2-7, with D maybe TRBD1 (6 bases). Trimming shortened V by 4 bases and J by 2 bases, and 13 bases separated the two germline ends. The CDR3 spans 14 residues. Germline CDR1 reads SGHKS; CDR2 reads YYEKEE (reference sequence). CDR3 sequence (DNA): TGTGCCAGCAGCGTCCGGGACAACCCCTACGAGCAGTACTTC. Translating it yields CASSVRDNPYEQYF.

The gene calls are TRBV10-1 and TRBJ2-1; D is possibly TRBD1 or TRBD2 (5 bases each). This CDR3 comprises 14 residues. CDR1 and CDR2 from the germline V gene are WNHNN and SYGVQD (reference sequence). The ends were cut back, 6 bases at V and 9 bases at J, with 18 bases in the middle. CDR3 protein: CASSRDPQGPEQFF. The CDR3 coding sequence is TGCGCCAGCAGCCGGGACCCCCAGGGCCCTGAGCAGTTCTTC.

The chain carries TRBV2 and TRBJ1-1; a possible D gene is TRBD1 (6 bases). CDR3 size: 17 residues. Trimming took off 4 bases at V and 0 bases at J, with 18 bases between the two ends. CDR1 and CDR2 (germline): SNHLY, FYNNEI. CDR3 nucleotides: TGTGCCAGCAGTGGGGAAAGGACAGACACAATGAACACTGAAGCTTTCTTT. Its translation is CASSGERTDTMNTEAFF.

The chain links TRBV28 to TRBJ1-5; 7 nucleotides match TRBD1. The CDR3 contains 17 residues. Trimming took 3 bases from V and 2 from J; bases not matched to a gene: 10. Germline V lookup: CDR1 MDHEN, CDR2 SYDVKM. This chain's CDR3 is CASSFRQGGDRNQPQHF. CDR3 DNA: TGTGCCAGCAGTTTCCGACAGGGAGGTGACCGCAATCAGCCCCAGCATTTT. Full variable domain (remainder filled in from reference TRBV28 and TRBJ1-5): DVKVTQSSRYLVKRTGEKVFLECVQDMDHENMFWYRQDPGLGLRLIYFSYDVKMKEKGDIPEGYSVSREKKERFSLILESASTNQTSMYLCASSFRQGGDRNQPQHFGDGTRLSIL.

The chain recombines TRBV6-1 with TRBJ1-5; D is possibly TRBD1 (5 bases). V gave up 5 bases and J gave up 11 bases, with 19 bases separating them. Germline CDR1 is MNHNS and CDR2 is SASEGT. The CDR3 sequence is 14 residues long. CDR3 in DNA: TGTGCCAGCAGTACCGGAGGGCAGGGTCTAGCCCAGCATTTT. Residues: CASSTGGQGLAQHF.

The DNA of the CDR3 is TGTGCCAGTAGTAGTGGGGGAGGTTCCACCTTC. Translated: CASSSGGGSTF. The genes are TRBV19 and TRBJ1-2, with D tentatively TRBD1 (5 bases). Between the trimmed V and J ends, which lost 4 bases and 13 bases, there was a span of 13 bases. Germline loops: CDR1 LNHDA, CDR2 SQIVND (reference sequence). The CDR3 length is 11 residues.

The CDR3 DNA reads TGTGCCAGCAGCCCCTGGGGGCGGGACGGGCACGAGCAGTACTTC. Its translation: CASSPWGRDGHEQYF. V is TRBV9 and J is TRBJ2-7; TRBD1 or TRBD2 may be the D gene (6 bases each). The V end was cut by 4 bases, the J end by 5 bases, with 19 bases between. Germline loops: CDR1 SGDLS, CDR2 YYNGEE. The CDR3 covers 15 residues.

The genes are TRBV19 and TRBJ1-1, with D uncertain. Germline V lookup: CDR1 LNHDA, CDR2 SQIVND (reference sequence). Trimming took off 7 bases at V and 1 base at J, with 7 bases between the two ends. The length of the CDR3 is 12 residues. The CDR3 loop reads CASKGGNTEAFF. The CDR3 coding sequence is TGTGCCAGTAAAGGCGGGAACACTGAAGCTTTCTTT.

This clone appeared a single time. The chain links TRBV7-6 to TRBJ1-4; D remains ambiguous. The length of the CDR3 is 12 residues. CDR1 and CDR2 from the germline V gene are SGHVS and FNYEAQ. Trimming took 3 bases from V and 10 from J, leaving 9 bases between them. In nucleotides, the CDR3 is TGTGCCAGCAGCTTCAGTAGAGGAAAACTGTTTTTT. This codes for CASSFSRGKLFF.

This clone is classed as medium-sized. The chain employs TRBV9 and TRBJ2-7; D gene uncertain. The CDR3 has 14 residues. Trimming cost V 0 bases and J 2 bases, with 9 bases left between them. Germline-derived CDR1 and CDR2 are SGDLS and YYNGEE. The CDR3 DNA is TGTGCCAGCAGCGTAGACCAGGTCCCCTACGAGCAGTACTTC. Translated: CASSVDQVPYEQYF. Based on the CDR3 plus reference TRBV9 and TRBJ2-7, the full variable domain is DSGVTQTPKHLITATGQRVTLRCSPRSGDLSVYWYQQSLDQGLQFLIQYYNGEERAKGNILERFSAQQFPDLHSELNLSSLELGDSALYFCASSVDQVPYEQYFGPGTRLTVT.